The sequence of this T cell receptor beta chain was determined in a study of blood T cells in healthy people across ages. The authors extracted at least 6 micrograms of total RNA per sample. This clonotype showed up just a few times. What it binds is not known. A much more abundant neighbour one base away suggests this may be a read error. V was clipped by 6 bases and J by 3 bases; unmatched bases: 10. CDR1 is SNHLY, CDR2 FYNNEI, per germline. This CDR3 spans 16 amino acids. Study-wide results and caveats: It was the long-lived donors that had more naive CD4+ cells and higher diversity than aged donors.

PCR was performed a second time for roughly 7 to 11 cycles using a sample-barcoded 5' primer and a J-beta primer mix. Every molecule of cDNA carried a tag from a template-switch adaptor with 12 random nucleotides. The yield of each sample was at least 2.5 million CDR3-containing paired-end reads. In TCRdb, the 5' RACE reads were re-called with MiXCR into one record per CDR3 protein. The sample includes about 640,000 distinct CDR3 sequences, 25% to 35% of them seen just once. V and J are TRBV2 and TRBJ2-7, with 11 bases lining up with TRBD1. The specimen sequenced was blood. The TCR sequence derives from an elderly woman in good health. The CDR3 bases are TGTGCCAGCAGCTTGGGTCGGGACAGGGGGAGCTACGAGCAGTACTTC. Translating gives CASSLGRDRGSYEQYF.